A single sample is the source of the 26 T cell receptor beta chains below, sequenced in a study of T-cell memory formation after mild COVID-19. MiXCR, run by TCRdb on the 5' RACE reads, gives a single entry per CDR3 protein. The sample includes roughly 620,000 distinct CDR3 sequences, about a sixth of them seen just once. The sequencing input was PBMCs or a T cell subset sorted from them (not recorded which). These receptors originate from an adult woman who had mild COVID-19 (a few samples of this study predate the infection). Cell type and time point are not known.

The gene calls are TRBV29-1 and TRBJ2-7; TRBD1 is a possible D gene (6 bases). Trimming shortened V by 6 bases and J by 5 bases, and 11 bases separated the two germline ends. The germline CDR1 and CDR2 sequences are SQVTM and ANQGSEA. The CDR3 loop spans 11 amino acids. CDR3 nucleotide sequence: TGCAGCGTCCTACGGACAGACGAGCAGTACTTC. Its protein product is CSVLRTDEQYF.

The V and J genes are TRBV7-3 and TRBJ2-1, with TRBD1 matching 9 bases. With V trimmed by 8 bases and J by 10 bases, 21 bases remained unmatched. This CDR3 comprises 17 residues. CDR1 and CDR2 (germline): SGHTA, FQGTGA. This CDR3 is CASSIGGGQGPGVEQFF. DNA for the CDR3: TGTGCCAGCTCAATAGGGGGAGGACAGGGGCCCGGCGTGGAGCAGTTCTTC.

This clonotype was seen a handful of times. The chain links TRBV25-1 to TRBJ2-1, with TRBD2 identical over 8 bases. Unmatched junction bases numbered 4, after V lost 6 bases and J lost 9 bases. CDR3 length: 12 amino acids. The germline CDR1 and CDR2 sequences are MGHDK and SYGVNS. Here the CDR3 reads CASRGGTSEQFF. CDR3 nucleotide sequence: TGTGCCAGCAGGGGTGGGACTAGTGAGCAGTTCTTC.

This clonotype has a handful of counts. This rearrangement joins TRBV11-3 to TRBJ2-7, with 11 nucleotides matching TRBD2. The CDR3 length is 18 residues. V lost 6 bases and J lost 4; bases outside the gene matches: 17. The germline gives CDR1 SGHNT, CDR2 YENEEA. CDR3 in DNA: TGTGCCAGCAGTCCAATTGGGACTAGCGGAGGACCTTCTTACGAGCAGTACTTC. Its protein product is CASSPIGTSGGPSYEQYF.

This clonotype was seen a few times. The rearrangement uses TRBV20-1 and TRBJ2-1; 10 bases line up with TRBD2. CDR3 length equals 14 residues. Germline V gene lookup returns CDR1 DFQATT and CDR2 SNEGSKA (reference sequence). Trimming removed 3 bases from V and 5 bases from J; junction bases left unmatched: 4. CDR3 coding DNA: TGCAGTGCTAGTAACCTAGCGGGAGACAATGAGCAGTTCTTC. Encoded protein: CSASNLAGDNEQFF.

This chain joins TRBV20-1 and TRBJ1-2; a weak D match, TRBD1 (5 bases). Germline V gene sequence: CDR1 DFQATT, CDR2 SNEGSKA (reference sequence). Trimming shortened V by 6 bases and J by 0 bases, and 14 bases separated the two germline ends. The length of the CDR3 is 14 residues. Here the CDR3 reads CSAPGEDANYGYTF. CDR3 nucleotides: TGCAGTGCCCCGGGGGAGGATGCTAACTATGGCTACACCTTC.

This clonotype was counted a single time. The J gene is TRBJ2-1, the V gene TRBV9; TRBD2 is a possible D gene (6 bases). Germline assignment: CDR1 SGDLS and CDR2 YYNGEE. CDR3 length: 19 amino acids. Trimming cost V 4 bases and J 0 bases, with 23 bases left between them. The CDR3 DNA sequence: TGTGCCAGCAGCCCACCTGTTGGTAGCGGATGGAGCTCCTACAATGAGCAGTTCTTC. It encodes CASSPPVGSGWSSYNEQFF.

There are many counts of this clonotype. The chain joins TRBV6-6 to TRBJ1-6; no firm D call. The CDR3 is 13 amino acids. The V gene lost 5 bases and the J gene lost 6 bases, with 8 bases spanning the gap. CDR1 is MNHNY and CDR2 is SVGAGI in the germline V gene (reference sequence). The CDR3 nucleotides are TGTGCCAGCAGTGACGGGCTTAATTCACCCCTCCACTTT. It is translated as CASSDGLNSPLHF.

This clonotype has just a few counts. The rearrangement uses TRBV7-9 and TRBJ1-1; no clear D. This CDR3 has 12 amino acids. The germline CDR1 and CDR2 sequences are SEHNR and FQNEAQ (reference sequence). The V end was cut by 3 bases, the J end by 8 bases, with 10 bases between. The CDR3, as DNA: TGTGCCAGCAGCTTTCGGGTGGGAGAAGCTTTCTTT. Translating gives CASSFRVGEAFF.

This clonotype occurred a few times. The CDR3 sequence is CSAPPGTDTLKEAFF. CDR3 bases: TGCAGTGCGCCTCCCGGGACTGACACCCTCAAAGAAGCTTTCTTT. This rearrangement joins TRBV20-1 to TRBJ1-1, with D possibly matching TRBD1 (5 bases). Trimming left V 6 bases short and J 8 bases short, with 25 bases between. The CDR3 length is 15 residues. Germline V gene sequence: CDR1 DFQATT, CDR2 SNEGSKA (reference sequence).

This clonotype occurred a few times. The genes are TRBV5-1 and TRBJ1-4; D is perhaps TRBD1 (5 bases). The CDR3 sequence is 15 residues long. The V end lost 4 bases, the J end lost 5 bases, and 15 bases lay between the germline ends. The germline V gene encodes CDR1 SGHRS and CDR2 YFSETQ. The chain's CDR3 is CASSVDRPQNEKLFF. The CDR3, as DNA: TGCGCCAGCAGCGTAGACAGACCCCAGAATGAAAAACTGTTTTTT.

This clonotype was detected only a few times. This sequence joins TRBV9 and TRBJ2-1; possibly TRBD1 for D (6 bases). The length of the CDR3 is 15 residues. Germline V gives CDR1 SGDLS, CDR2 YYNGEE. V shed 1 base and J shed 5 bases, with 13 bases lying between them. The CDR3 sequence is CASSVSGVGDNEQFF. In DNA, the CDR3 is TGTGCCAGCAGCGTATCAGGGGTAGGGGACAATGAGCAGTTCTTC.

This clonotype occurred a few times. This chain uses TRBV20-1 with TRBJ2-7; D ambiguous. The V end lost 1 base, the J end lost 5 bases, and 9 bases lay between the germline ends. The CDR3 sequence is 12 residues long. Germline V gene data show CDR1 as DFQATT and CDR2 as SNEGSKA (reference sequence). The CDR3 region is CSARGTTHEQYF. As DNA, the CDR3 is TGCAGTGCTAGAGGAACGACCCACGAGCAGTACTTC.

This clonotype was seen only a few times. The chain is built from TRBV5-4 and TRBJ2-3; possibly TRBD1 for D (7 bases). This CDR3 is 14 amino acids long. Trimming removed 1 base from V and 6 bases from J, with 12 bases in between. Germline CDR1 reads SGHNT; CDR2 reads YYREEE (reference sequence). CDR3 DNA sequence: TGTGCCAGCAGCTTGTCTTCAGGGGGGGATACGCAGTATTTT. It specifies CASSLSSGGDTQYF. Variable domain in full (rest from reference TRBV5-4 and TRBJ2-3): ETGVTQSPTHLIKTRGQQVTLRCSSQSGHNTVSWYQQALGQGPQFIFQYYREEENGRGNFPPRFSGLQFPNYSSELNVNALELDDSALYLCASSLSSGGDTQYFGPGTRLTVL.

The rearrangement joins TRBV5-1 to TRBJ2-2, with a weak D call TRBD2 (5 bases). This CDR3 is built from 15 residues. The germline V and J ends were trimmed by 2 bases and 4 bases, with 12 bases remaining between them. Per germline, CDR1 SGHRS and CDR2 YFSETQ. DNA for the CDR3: TGCGCCAGCAGCTTCGAAGCGGTGGGCACCGGGGAGCTGTTTTTT. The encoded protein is CASSFEAVGTGELFF.

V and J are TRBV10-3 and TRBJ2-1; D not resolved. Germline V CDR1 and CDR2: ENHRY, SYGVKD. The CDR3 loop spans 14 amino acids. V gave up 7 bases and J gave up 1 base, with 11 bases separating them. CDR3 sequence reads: CAIKAESSYNEQFF. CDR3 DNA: TGTGCCATCAAGGCGGAGTCATCCTACAATGAGCAGTTCTTC.

The CDR3 loop is CASSLQWEQYF. CDR3 coding DNA: TGTGCCAGCAGCCTCCAGTGGGAGCAGTACTTC. V and J are TRBV7-9 and TRBJ2-7, with D unresolved. The V gene's germline CDR1 is SEHNR and CDR2 FQNEAQ (reference sequence). The CDR3 sequence is 11 residues long. V was cut by 5 bases and J by 7 bases, with 9 bases left in between.

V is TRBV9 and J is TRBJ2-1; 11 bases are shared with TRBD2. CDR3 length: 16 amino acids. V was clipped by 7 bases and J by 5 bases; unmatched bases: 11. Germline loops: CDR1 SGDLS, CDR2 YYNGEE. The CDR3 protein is CASGTSGSASHNEQFF. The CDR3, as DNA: TGTGCCAGCGGTACTAGCGGGAGCGCCTCTCACAATGAGCAGTTCTTC.

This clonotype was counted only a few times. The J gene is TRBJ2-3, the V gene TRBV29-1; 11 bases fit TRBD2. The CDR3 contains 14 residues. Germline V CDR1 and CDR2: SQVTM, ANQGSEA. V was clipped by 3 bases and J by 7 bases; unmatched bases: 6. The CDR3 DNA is TGCAGCGTTGACACTAGCGGGAGTGGGAATACGCAGTATTTT. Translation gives CSVDTSGSGNTQYF.

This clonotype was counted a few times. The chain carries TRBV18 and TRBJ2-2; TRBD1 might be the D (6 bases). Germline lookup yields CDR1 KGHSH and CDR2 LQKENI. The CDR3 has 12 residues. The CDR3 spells CASSDSTGELFF. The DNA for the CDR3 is TGTGCTTCCTCGGACAGCACCGGGGAGCTGTTTTTT.

For the CDR3, the DNA is TGTGCCACCAGCAGGGTCCGTGAAAAACTGTTTTTT. It is translated as CATSRVREKLFF. The chain combines TRBV15 with TRBJ1-4; no clear D gene. Trimming took 3 bases from V and 7 from J, leaving 6 bases between them. The CDR3 is 12 amino acids. Germline loops: CDR1 LNHNV, CDR2 YYDKDF (reference sequence). Together with reference TRBV15 and TRBJ1-4, the CDR3 gives the full variable domain: DAMVIQNPRYQVTQFGKPVTLSCSQTLNHNVMYWYQQKSSQAPKLLFHYYDKDFNNEADTPDNFQSRRPNTSFCFLDIRSPGLGDTAMYLCATSRVREKLFFGSGTQLSVL.

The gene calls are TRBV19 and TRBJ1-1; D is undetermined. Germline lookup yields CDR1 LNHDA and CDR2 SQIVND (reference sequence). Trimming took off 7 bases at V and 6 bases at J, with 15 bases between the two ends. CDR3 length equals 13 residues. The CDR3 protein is CASTDIAPAEAFF. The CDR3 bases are TGTGCCAGTACCGATATAGCTCCCGCTGAAGCTTTCTTT.

CDR3 residues: CASSPAEVSEQFF. The CDR3, as DNA: TGTGCCAGCAGCCCCGCCGAGGTTAGTGAGCAGTTCTTC. This sequence joins TRBV7-9 and TRBJ2-1; unclear D gene. The V and J ends lost 5 bases and 9 bases respectively, with 14 bases between them. The length of the CDR3 is 13 residues. Germline V gene data show CDR1 as SEHNR and CDR2 as FQNEAQ (reference sequence). Full variable domain (rest looked up from reference TRBV7-9 and TRBJ2-1): DTGVSQNPRHKITKRGQNVTFRCDPISEHNRLYWYRQTLGQGPEFLTYFQNEAQLEKSRLLSDRFSAERPKGSFSTLEIQRTEQGDSAMYLCASSPAEVSEQFFGPGTRLTVL.

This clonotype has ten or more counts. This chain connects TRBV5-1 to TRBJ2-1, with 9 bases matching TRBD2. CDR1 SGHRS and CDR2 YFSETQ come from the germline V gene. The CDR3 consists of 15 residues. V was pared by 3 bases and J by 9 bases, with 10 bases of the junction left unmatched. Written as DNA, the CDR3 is TGCGCCAGCAGCTCTCTAGCGGGGAGAACGCGTGAGCAGTTCTTC. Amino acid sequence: CASSSLAGRTREQFF. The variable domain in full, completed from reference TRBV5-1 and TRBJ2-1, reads KAGVTQTPRYLIKTRGQQVTLSCSPISGHRSVSWYQQTPGQGLQFLFEYFSETQRNKGNFPGRFSGRQFSNSRSEMNVSTLELGDSALYLCASSSLAGRTREQFFGPGTRLTVL.

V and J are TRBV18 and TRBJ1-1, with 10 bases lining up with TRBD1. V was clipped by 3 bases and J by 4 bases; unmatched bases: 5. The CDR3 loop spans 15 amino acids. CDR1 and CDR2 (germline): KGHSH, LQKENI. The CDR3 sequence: CASSPGDRGATEAFF. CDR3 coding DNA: TGTGCCAGCTCACCTGGGGACAGGGGAGCCACTGAAGCTTTCTTT. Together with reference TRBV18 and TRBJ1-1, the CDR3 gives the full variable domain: NAGVMQNPRHLVRRRGQEARLRCSPMKGHSHVYWYRQLPEEGLKFMVYLQKENIIDESGMPKERFSAEFPKEGPSILRIQQVVRGDSAAYFCASSPGDRGATEAFFGQGTRLTVV.

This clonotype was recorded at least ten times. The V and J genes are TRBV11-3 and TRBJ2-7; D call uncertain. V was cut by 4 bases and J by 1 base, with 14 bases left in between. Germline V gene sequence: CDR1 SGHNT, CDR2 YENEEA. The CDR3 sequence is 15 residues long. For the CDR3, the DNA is TGTGCCAGCAGCTCAGGAGCCACTTCATCCTACGAGCAGTACTTC. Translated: CASSSGATSSYEQYF.